The 28 T cell receptor beta chains listed next were all sequenced from one sample in a study of CD8 T cells in Susac syndrome. RNA amounts of about 0.45 to 1 ug underwent reverse transcription with random hexamers. TCRdb reanalysed the immunoSEQ multiplex PCR reads using MiXCR and keeps one entry per CDR3 protein. The sample lists 170,000 or so distinct CDR3 sequences, 90% to 95% occurring once. Input material: CD4+ T cells from PBMCs. These receptors were obtained from a human donor with Susac syndrome.

The rearrangement joins TRBV20-1 to TRBJ2-1; TRBD2 matches 11 bases. In germline, CDR1 is DFQATT, CDR2 SNEGSKA (reference sequence). The CDR3 runs to 19 residues. With V trimmed by 1 base and J by 2 bases, 13 bases remained unmatched. The DNA of the CDR3 is TGCAGTGCTAGAGTTTCAGGGGTTACTAGCGGGAGAGCCTACAATGAGCAGTTCTTC. Its protein is CSARVSGVTSGRAYNEQFF.

The chain combines TRBV10-3 with TRBJ2-5; TRBD2 matches 7 bases. The CDR3 has 14 residues. Trimming cost V 10 bases and J 4 bases; bases outside gene matches: 12. Germline lookup yields CDR1 ENHRY and CDR2 SYGVKD. CDR3 nucleotide sequence: TGTGCCACCATCAGCAACCCTAGCGGAGAGACCCAGTACTTC. It encodes CATISNPSGETQYF.

The rearrangement joins TRBV4-1 to TRBJ1-2; 11 bases align to TRBD1. With 3 bases clipped from V and 7 bases from J, the junction kept 4 bases outside the gene matches. There are 14 residues in the CDR3. CDR1 MGHRA and CDR2 YSYEKL come from the germline V gene. Here the CDR3 DNA reads TGCGCCAGCAGCCAGGCCGGGACAGGGGGTGGCTACACCTTC. Its translation is CASSQAGTGGGYTF.

V usage is TRBV10-3 and J usage is TRBJ2-7, with TRBD2 as a possible D gene (6 bases). Trimming removed 0 bases at V and 4 bases at J, with 19 bases between. This CDR3 contains 17 residues. Germline V CDR1 and CDR2: ENHRY, SYGVKD. In DNA, the CDR3 is TGTGCCATCAGTGAGTCGAATGCCGGGGGTAGCGGATACGAGCAGTACTTC. Translated: CAISESNAGGSGYEQYF.

This rearrangement joins TRBV3-1 to TRBJ1-6, with D tentatively TRBD1 (5 bases). The V gene's germline CDR1 is LGHDT and CDR2 YNNKEL (reference sequence). Trimming left V 4 bases short and J 8 bases short, with 15 bases between. The CDR3 is 15 amino acids. In DNA form, the CDR3 reads TGTGCCAGCAGCCCCCCGACAGCTCCTTATTCACCCCTCCACTTT. It codes for CASSPPTAPYSPLHF.

CDR3: CSVAVTGAHEQYF. The CDR3 DNA is TGCAGCGTTGCTGTGACAGGGGCCCACGAGCAGTACTTC. V usage is TRBV29-1 and J usage is TRBJ2-7, with 8 nucleotides matching TRBD1. CDR1 and CDR2 (germline): SQVTM, ANQGSEA. This CDR3 comprises 13 residues. J gave up 5 bases and V 4 bases, and 7 bases lay outside the gene matches.

The CDR3 protein is CASRAVQASSYNSPLHF. The CDR3 DNA reads as TGCGCCAGCAGAGCCGTACAGGCCAGCTCCTATAATTCACCCCTCCACTTT. The chain is built from TRBV5-1 and TRBJ1-6; the D gene is possibly TRBD1 (5 bases). From germline, CDR1 is SGHRS and CDR2 YFSETQ. V lost 5 bases and J 0 bases, leaving 15 bases between the germline ends. The CDR3 is 17 amino acids.

This sequence joins TRBV28 and TRBJ2-1; 8 bases fit TRBD2. Germline loops: CDR1 MDHEN, CDR2 SYDVKM. The CDR3 is 14 amino acids. Trimming cost V 4 bases and J 10 bases; bases outside gene matches: 9. In nucleotides, the CDR3 is TGTGCCAGCAGTTGGACGGGAGGGCCAGGAGAGCAGTTCTTC. This translates into CASSWTGGPGEQFF. Full variable domain (rest looked up from reference TRBV28 and TRBJ2-1): DVKVTQSSRYLVKRTGEKVFLECVQDMDHENMFWYRQDPGLGLRLIYFSYDVKMKEKGDIPEGYSVSREKKERFSLILESASTNQTSMYLCASSWTGGPGEQFFGPGTRLTVL.

V usage is TRBV27 and J usage is TRBJ1-1; 7 bases agree with TRBD1. This CDR3 is 14 amino acids long. Germline CDR1 reads MNHEY; CDR2 reads SMNVEV (reference sequence). The V segment lost 4 bases and the J segment 1 base; nucleotides outside the gene matches: 3. CDR3: CASSWGQRNTEAFF. CDR3 nucleotide sequence: TGTGCCAGCAGTTGGGGACAGAGGAACACTGAAGCTTTCTTT.

J is TRBJ1-1 and V is TRBV5-1; D is ambiguous. The V gene's germline CDR1 is SGHRS and CDR2 YFSETQ. The V end lost 4 bases, the J end lost 1 base, and 14 bases lay between the germline ends. This CDR3 is 15 amino acids long. This CDR3 is CASSGGPSPNTEAFF. In DNA form, the CDR3 reads TGCGCCAGCAGCGGAGGTCCTTCCCCGAACACTGAAGCTTTCTTT.

The chain has TRBV12-3 or TRBV12-4 and TRBJ2-7, with D perhaps TRBD2 (5 bases). The V gene lost 1 base and the J gene lost 7 bases, with 17 bases spanning the gap. The CDR3 runs 15 residues. CDR3: CASSLVRAGSGEQYF. CDR3 DNA sequence: TGTGCCAGCAGTTTAGTAAGGGCGGGTTCCGGGGAGCAGTACTTC.

This clonotype was seen just once. CDR3 coding DNA: TGTGCCAGCAGCGCACCGGGACTAGCGGCGTACCAAGAGACCCAGTACTTC. It is translated as CASSAPGLAAYQETQYF. The gene calls are TRBV7-9 and TRBJ2-5; 11 bases are shared with TRBD2. The trim removed 5 bases at V and 0 bases at J, leaving 8 bases unmatched. This CDR3 spans 17 amino acids. The germline gives CDR1 SEHNR, CDR2 FQNEAQ (reference sequence).

The CDR3 coding sequence is TGTGCCAGCAGTGACGACAGGGAAAAAAACATTCAGTACTTC. Protein: CASSDDREKNIQYF. The chain uses TRBV2 and TRBJ2-4, with 7 bases identical to TRBD1. The V gene end was trimmed by 3 bases and the J gene end by 4 bases; junction bases not matched to a gene: 3. CDR3 length: 14 amino acids. Looked up from germline, CDR1 is SNHLY and CDR2 is FYNNEI.

This chain links TRBV6-8 with TRBJ1-5, with D unclear. Per the germline V gene, CDR1 is MNHGY and CDR2 is SAAAGT. The CDR3 sequence is 14 residues long. The V and J ends lost 2 bases and 1 base respectively, with 6 bases between them. The CDR3 DNA reads TGTGCCAGCAGTTACCCGGGGAGCAATCAGCCCCAGCATTTT. This gives the protein CASSYPGSNQPQHF.

This clonotype was counted a few times. This chain connects TRBV30 to TRBJ2-7; D not resolved. The ends were cut back, 1 base at V and 3 bases at J, with 10 bases in the middle. Germline V gene data show CDR1 as GTSNPN and CDR2 as SVGIG (reference sequence). The CDR3 has 13 residues. CDR3 bases: TGTGCCTGGAGTGCCAACCCTTTCTACGAGCAGTACTTC. Translation gives CAWSANPFYEQYF.

A single count supports this clonotype. This rearrangement joins TRBV9 to TRBJ2-1, with TRBD2 matching 10 bases. The V and J ends lost 0 bases and 6 bases, in that order; junction bases with no gene match: 3. Germline CDR1 and CDR2: SGDLS and YYNGEE. The CDR3 runs 15 residues. DNA of the CDR3: TGTGCCAGCAGCGTAGCTAGCGGGAGTTTCAATGAGCAGTTCTTC. The encoded protein is CASSVASGSFNEQFF.

The J gene is TRBJ2-3, the V gene TRBV7-2; 7 positions match TRBD1. The germline gives CDR1 SGHTA, CDR2 FQGNSA. The CDR3 runs to 14 residues. V dropped 4 bases and J dropped 0; count of bases not matched to a gene: 1. In DNA form, the CDR3 reads TGTGCCAGCAGCTGGACAGGCAGCACAGATACGCAGTATTTT. Its translation: CASSWTGSTDTQYF.

The J gene is TRBJ2-1, the V gene TRBV28; tentative D call: TRBD2 (5 bases). The CDR3 contains 15 residues. V was cut by 8 bases and J by 0 bases, with 14 bases left in between. CDR1 is MDHEN, CDR2 SYDVKM, per germline. The CDR3 reads CASFGRSSSYNEQFF. Here the CDR3 DNA reads TGTGCCAGCTTTGGGAGATCGAGCTCCTACAATGAGCAGTTCTTC.

The rearrangement links TRBV29-1 to TRBJ1-2; 12 bases align to TRBD1. Germline CDR1 and CDR2: SQVTM and ANQGSEA. The V and J ends lost 3 bases and 6 bases, in that order; junction bases with no gene match: 5. The CDR3 extends over 14 amino acids. The CDR3 nucleotides are TGCAGCGTTGACGCGGGGACAGGGGGCGATGGCTACACCTTC. Protein: CSVDAGTGGDGYTF.

This clonotype showed up just once. The chain recombines TRBV20-1 with TRBJ1-5; D unresolved. This CDR3 has 15 residues. Deletions cut 1 base from V and 3 bases from J, with 13 bases between. CDR1 is DFQATT and CDR2 is SNEGSKA in the germline V gene (reference sequence). CDR3 bases: TGCAGTGCTAGAGCGGATAGACACCTCAATCAGCCCCAGCATTTT. Translated, it gives CSARADRHLNQPQHF.

The V and J genes are TRBV5-4 and TRBJ1-3, with 8 bases that match TRBD1. Trimming removed 3 bases from V and 2 bases from J; junction bases left unmatched: 4. This CDR3 contains 15 residues. Germline V gives CDR1 SGHNT, CDR2 YYREEE (reference sequence). In DNA, the CDR3 is TGTGCCAGCAGCTCCCGGACAGGGACTGGAAACACCATATATTTT. Amino acids: CASSSRTGTGNTIYF.

This CDR3 is CSAPSLGLAGGPYNEQFF. Written as DNA, the CDR3 is TGCAGTGCTCCCTCCCTAGGACTAGCGGGAGGGCCATACAATGAGCAGTTCTTC. This sequence joins TRBV20-1 and TRBJ2-1; 15 nucleotides agree with TRBD2. V shed 5 bases and J 4 bases; nucleotides not matched to a gene: 12. This CDR3 is 18 amino acids long. The germline V gene encodes CDR1 DFQATT and CDR2 SNEGSKA (reference sequence).

V is TRBV3-1 and J is TRBJ1-3; D unresolved. CDR1 and CDR2 from the germline V gene are LGHDT and YNNKEL (reference sequence). CDR3 length equals 11 residues. The germline V and J ends were trimmed by 7 bases and 4 bases, with 5 bases remaining between them. CDR3 DNA sequence: TGTGCCAGCACGGGGGGAAACACCATATATTTT. Translating it yields CASTGGNTIYF.

The chain uses TRBV12-3 or TRBV12-4 and TRBJ2-2; 7 nucleotides agree with TRBD1. The CDR3 is made up of 16 amino acids. With 7 bases clipped from V and 2 bases from J, the junction kept 10 bases outside the gene matches. The CDR3 nucleotides are TGTGCCAGCATCTTTGGGGCAGGGGGAAACACCGGGGAGCTGTTTTTT. It is translated as CASIFGAGGNTGELFF.

The rearrangement uses TRBV5-1 and TRBJ2-1, with TRBD2 matching 12 bases. The CDR3 consists of 16 residues. Per the germline V gene, CDR1 is SGHRS and CDR2 is YFSETQ. V gave up 5 bases and J gave up 4 bases; unmatched junction bases: 7. Here the CDR3 DNA reads TGCGCCAGCAGAGAACTAGCGGGAGGCCTTTACAATGAGCAGTTCTTC. Its protein product is CASRELAGGLYNEQFF.

In DNA form, the CDR3 reads TGCGCCAGCAGCCAGAGACTAGCGGGGGACGCCGGGGAGCTGTTTTTT. Its translation is CASSQRLAGDAGELFF. The chain has TRBV4-1 and TRBJ2-2; 12 bases line up with TRBD2. V was pared by 3 bases and J by 6 bases, with 5 bases of the junction left unmatched. Germline V gives CDR1 MGHRA, CDR2 YSYEKL. The CDR3 covers 16 residues.

This clonotype has only one observation. This chain connects TRBV6-2 or TRBV6-3 to TRBJ1-2, with TRBD1 matching over 7 bases. Germline V gives CDR1 MNHEY, CDR2 SVGEGT. The CDR3 sequence is 13 residues long. The trim removed 8 bases at V and 5 bases at J, leaving 8 bases unmatched. This CDR3 reads CASCTGQSYGYTF. The DNA of the CDR3 is TGTGCCAGCTGTACGGGACAGAGTTATGGCTACACCTTC.

This clonotype showed up just a few times. The chain recombines TRBV13 with TRBJ2-7, with no clear D. Trimming took 0 bases from V and 3 from J, leaving 3 bases between them. The CDR3 is made up of 12 amino acids. Germline loops: CDR1 PRHDT, CDR2 FYEKMQ (reference sequence). The CDR3 loop reads CASSLGYYEQYF. CDR3 nucleotide sequence: TGTGCCAGCAGCTTAGGCTACTACGAGCAGTACTTC.